What follows are 16 T cell receptor beta chains derived from one specimen sequenced in a study of T cell repertoires in cytomegalovirus infection. TCRdb reanalysed the reads using MiXCR and keeps one entry per CDR3 protein. The table has about 130,000 distinct CDR3 sequences, roughly a quarter seen once; the top ten hold 34%. Antigens for these TCRs are unknown. The sequenced sample consisted of PBMCs, sequenced either directly or after in vitro stimulation (not recorded which). The receptors stem from a human donor in good health (CMV status not recorded). Some clones in this sample may be carry-over from other donors' samples.

The chain carries TRBV12-3 or TRBV12-4 and TRBJ2-1, with a weak D call TRBD2 (5 bases). Trimming pared 7 bases from V and 6 bases from J, leaving 13 bases between. The CDR3 has 13 residues. CDR3 protein: CASIQGRGNEQFF. The CDR3 nucleotides are TGTGCCAGCATCCAAGGACGGGGCAATGAGCAGTTCTTC.

This rearrangement joins TRBV27 to TRBJ2-7; a possible D gene is TRBD1 (6 bases). Per germline, CDR1 MNHEY and CDR2 SMNVEV (reference sequence). The ends were cut back, 8 bases at V and 6 bases at J, with 17 bases in the middle. The CDR3 spans 13 residues. In DNA, the CDR3 is TGTGCCAGCGGCCAGGGTTACAGGGCCGAGCAGTACTTC. The encoded protein is CASGQGYRAEQYF.

V gene TRBV6-6 combines with J gene TRBJ2-7, with 10 bases lining up with TRBD2. The junction had 5 bases not matched to a gene; V was cut back by 6 bases and J by 0 bases. Germline V gene sequence: CDR1 MNHNY, CDR2 SVGAGI (reference sequence). The CDR3 runs 15 residues. CDR3 sequence reads: CASRGTSGDSYEQYF. CDR3 sequence (DNA): TGTGCCAGCAGGGGCACTAGCGGGGACTCCTACGAGCAGTACTTC.

The rearrangement links TRBV24-1 to TRBJ2-7; 9 nucleotides agree with TRBD2. V shed 4 bases, J shed 1 base, and the junction held 7 bases outside the gene matches. Germline V CDR1 and CDR2: KGHDR, SFDVKD. CDR3 length: 16 amino acids. For the CDR3, the DNA is TGTGCCACCAGTGACCGCTCTAGCGGGGATTCCTACGAGCAGTACGTC. This encodes CATSDRSSGDSYEQYV.

The chain carries TRBV15 and TRBJ1-1, with a tentative D call TRBD1 (6 bases). The CDR3 sequence is 15 residues long. V lost 0 bases, J lost 5 bases, and 13 bases lay in between. CDR1 and CDR2 from the germline V gene are LNHNV and YYDKDF (reference sequence). The CDR3 DNA is TGTGCCACCAGCAGAGATTACGGGGGGCGAACTGAAGCTTTCTTT. Protein sequence: CATSRDYGGRTEAFF.

The V gene is TRBV30, the J gene TRBJ2-7; 10 bases are shared with TRBD2. The ends lost 2 bases at V and 13 bases at J; junction bases unmatched: 5. CDR1 is GTSNPN, CDR2 SVGIG, per germline (reference sequence). The CDR3 sequence is 11 residues long. CDR3 DNA: TGTGCCTGGAGTAGTAGCGGGAGGCCCTACTTC. This translates into CAWSSSGRPYF.

V is TRBV28 and J is TRBJ2-7, with 10 bases matching TRBD2. CDR1 and CDR2 from the germline V gene are MDHEN and SYDVKM. The CDR3 has 14 residues. J gave up 2 bases and V 6 bases, and 4 bases lay outside the gene matches. Here the CDR3 DNA reads TGTGCCAGCAGGGGGACTAGCGTTACCTACGAGCAGTACTTC. It specifies CASRGTSVTYEQYF.

This clonotype was seen only a few times. A junction boundary mismatches the germline segment, possibly from a read error. The rearrangement uses TRBV7-6 and TRBJ2-1; D gene uncertain. Per the germline V gene, CDR1 is SGHVS and CDR2 is FNYEAQ. The CDR3 has 14 amino acids. In DNA, the CDR3 is TGTGCCAGCAGCTTAGAACCGGAGCACAACGAGCAGTTCTTC. It specifies CASSLEPEHNEQFF. Full variable domain (missing parts from reference TRBV7-6 and TRBJ2-1): GAGVSQSPRYKVTKRGQDVALRCDPISGHVSLYWYRQALGQGPEFLTYFNYEAQQDKSGLPNDRFSAERPEGSISTLTIQRTEQRDSAMYRCASSLEPEHNEQFFGPGTRLTVL.

The CDR3 DNA reads TGTGCCAGCATCCAGGGACAGGGGGGCACTGAAGCTTTCTTT. Its translation is CASIQGQGGTEAFF. The chain uses TRBV12-3 or TRBV12-4 and TRBJ1-1, with 11 bases aligning to TRBD1. With 7 bases clipped from V and 4 bases from J, the junction kept 5 bases outside the gene matches. This CDR3 comprises 14 residues.

This clonotype has just a few counts. V gene TRBV7-9 combines with J gene TRBJ2-7; D gene ambiguous. CDR1 and CDR2 from the germline V gene are SEHNR and FQNEAQ (reference sequence). Trimming took 1 base from V and 5 from J, leaving 9 bases between them. The CDR3 is 13 residues long. CDR3 region: CASSLDRQHEQYF. Here the CDR3 DNA reads TGTGCCAGCAGCTTAGATCGGCAGCACGAGCAGTACTTC.

This clonotype was seen once. V gene TRBV9 combines with J gene TRBJ1-6; D is unresolved. The CDR3 totals 13 residues. With 4 bases removed from V and 9 bases from J, the gap between germline ends came to 11 bases. CDR1 and CDR2 from the germline V gene are SGDLS and YYNGEE. The CDR3 DNA sequence: TGTGCCAGCAGCCTAGAATTAAGTTCACCCCTCCACTTT. Its protein product is CASSLELSSPLHF.

This clonotype was seen repeatedly, ten times or more. This chain uses TRBV7-2 with TRBJ2-1; no definite D call. Germline V gene lookup returns CDR1 SGHTA and CDR2 FQGNSA. Trimming took off 3 bases at V and 4 bases at J, with 4 bases between the two ends. This CDR3 region has 12 residues. In nucleotides, the CDR3 is TGTGCCAGCAGCTTCCCATACAATGAGCAGTTCTTC. Protein: CASSFPYNEQFF. Filled out from reference TRBV7-2 and TRBJ2-1, the complete variable domain reads GAGVSQSPSNKVTEKGKDVELRCDPISGHTALYWYRQSLGQGLEFLIYFQGNSAPDKSGLPSDRFSAERTGGSVSTLTIQRTQQEDSAVYLCASSFPYNEQFFGPGTRLTVL.

This clonotype occurred a few times. The chain joins TRBV6-1 to TRBJ2-1; D uncertain. The CDR3 extends over 15 amino acids. Germline CDR1 and CDR2: MNHNS and SASEGT. V was pared by 2 bases and J by 5 bases, with 13 bases between. The CDR3 coding sequence is TGTGCCAGCAGTGAATATGGTATATTTAACAATGAGCAGTTCTTC. Translation gives CASSEYGIFNNEQFF.

This clonotype was detected only a few times. The rearrangement uses TRBV12-3 or TRBV12-4 and TRBJ2-1; 7 positions match TRBD2. V was clipped by 5 bases and J by 7 bases; unmatched bases: 8. The CDR3 is made up of 14 amino acids. The DNA of the CDR3 is TGTGCCAGCAGTCTTGCGGGAGTGGGGAATGAGCAGTTCTTC. As protein: CASSLAGVGNEQFF.

This clonotype has ten or more counts. The V and J genes are TRBV7-4 and TRBJ2-7; 9 bases are a match to TRBD1. CDR1 and CDR2 from the germline V gene are SGHVT and SQSDAQ. J gave up 4 bases and V 10 bases, and 8 bases lay outside the gene matches. The CDR3 length is 13 residues. The CDR3 loop reads CATTGDRDYEQYV. The CDR3 DNA reads as TGTGCCACCACCGGGGACAGGGATTACGAGCAGTACGTC.

This clonotype has more than one count but fewer than ten. The chain joins TRBV7-2 to TRBJ2-3; D possibly corresponds to TRBD2 (6 bases). Trimming pared 0 bases from V and 5 bases from J, leaving 12 bases between. Germline loops: CDR1 SGHTA, CDR2 FQGNSA. The CDR3 length is 15 residues. As DNA, the CDR3 is TGTGCCAGCAGCTTAGCGGGAGCGCGGGGAGATACGCAGTATTTT. Translation gives CASSLAGARGDTQYF.